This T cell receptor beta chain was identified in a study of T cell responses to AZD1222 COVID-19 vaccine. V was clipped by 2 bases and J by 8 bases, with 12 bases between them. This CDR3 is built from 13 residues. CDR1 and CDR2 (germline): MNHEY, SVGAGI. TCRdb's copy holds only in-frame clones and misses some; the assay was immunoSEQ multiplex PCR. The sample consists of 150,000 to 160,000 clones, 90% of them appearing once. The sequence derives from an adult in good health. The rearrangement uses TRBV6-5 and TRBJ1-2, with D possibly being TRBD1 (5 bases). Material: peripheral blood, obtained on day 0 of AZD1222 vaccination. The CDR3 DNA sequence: TGTGCCAGCAGTTACGTTCAGGGTGACGGCTACACCTTC. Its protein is CASSYVQGDGYTF.